These 31 T cell receptor beta chains were sequenced from one sample in a study of cytomegalovirus exposure and HLA in healthy donors (dated by TCRdb to 2015 to 2018). Libraries were built with the immunoSEQ multiplex PCR assay. The multiplex PCR relied on a mix of 60 forward primers for TCR Vbeta segments and 13 reverse primers for TCR Jbeta segments. In TCRdb, the immuneACCESS table is reduced to in-frame sequences with V and J assigned. These tables do not hold every clone; where another copy was compared, an unresolved V gene accounts for under half, and the others remain unexplained. The sample yields 50,000 to 70,000 clones; about four fifths were counted once. The ten most abundant clones make up roughly 3.5% of the sample. Sequences were obtained from PBMCs. The receptors stem from a woman between 40 and 50 years old in good health and CMV-seronegative.

V is TRBV5-1 and J is TRBJ2-1, with 7 bases matching TRBD2. The J segment lost 9 bases and the V segment lost 0 bases, leaving 0 bases of the junction unmatched. Germline V gives CDR1 SGHRS, CDR2 YFSETQ. The CDR3 is made up of 12 amino acids. CDR3 nucleotide sequence: TGCGCCAGCAGCTTGGGGGGGGGTGAGCAGTTCTTC. Its protein product is CASSLGGGEQFF.

This CDR3 reads CASTSRQNNEQFF. The CDR3 DNA is TGTGCCAGCACTTCCCGACAGAACAATGAGCAGTTCTTC. The chain has TRBV28 and TRBJ2-1; TRBD1 might be the D (5 bases). CDR3 length: 13 residues. Germline CDR1 is MDHEN and CDR2 is SYDVKM. Trimming removed 7 bases from V and 5 bases from J, with 12 bases in between.

The chain couples TRBV6-4 to TRBJ2-5, with D perhaps TRBD2 (6 bases). V lost 6 bases, J lost 1 base, and 15 bases lay in between. CDR1 is MRHNA, CDR2 SNTAGT, per germline. The CDR3 runs to 15 residues. DNA for the CDR3: TGTGCCAGCAGCCAAGGTGGAGGGACCCAAGAGACCCAGTACTTC. Its translation is CASSQGGGTQETQYF.

The V gene is TRBV15, the J gene TRBJ1-1; weak D call: TRBD1 (5 bases). There are 14 residues in the CDR3. V was pared by 0 bases and J by 5 bases, with 10 bases between. Per the germline V gene, CDR1 is LNHNV and CDR2 is YYDKDF (reference sequence). The CDR3 loop is CATSRDRRGTEAFF. The CDR3, as DNA: TGTGCCACCAGCAGAGATCGGAGGGGAACTGAAGCTTTCTTT.

This clone was detected once. The genes are TRBV5-1 and TRBJ2-2, with 13 bases matching TRBD2. Trimming removed 0 bases from V and 6 bases from J; junction bases left unmatched: 2. The CDR3 covers 16 residues. CDR1 and CDR2 (germline): SGHRS, YFSETQ. CDR3 coding DNA: TGCGCCAGCAGCTTGGGGACTAGCGGGAGATCCGGGGAGCTGTTTTTT. It specifies CASSLGTSGRSGELFF.

The CDR3 bases are TGTGCCAGCAGTACCTTCGCGGATACCGGGGAGCTGTTTTTT. It is translated as CASSTFADTGELFF. The chain joins TRBV6-5 to TRBJ2-2; D ambiguous. The V end lost 5 bases, the J end lost 5 bases, and 12 bases lay between the germline ends. The CDR3 is made up of 14 amino acids. The germline gives CDR1 MNHEY, CDR2 SVGAGI.

The rearrangement uses TRBV15 and TRBJ1-6; 7 bases are a match to TRBD1. CDR1 and CDR2 (germline): LNHNV, YYDKDF (reference sequence). The CDR3 sequence is 17 residues long. V lost 1 base, J lost 9 bases, and 12 bases stayed unmatched. CDR3 nucleotides: TGTGCCACCAGCAGAGCGGGAAATACAGGGGCGCCTTCACCCCTCCACTTT. Translated: CATSRAGNTGAPSPLHF. The full variable domain, rest sourced from reference TRBV15 and TRBJ1-6, is DAMVIQNPRYQVTQFGKPVTLSCSQTLNHNVMYWYQQKSSQAPKLLFHYYDKDFNNEADTPDNFQSRRPNTSFCFLDIRSPGLGDTAMYLCATSRAGNTGAPSPLHFGNGTRLTVT.

This chain uses TRBV6-1 with TRBJ1-5, with D unclear. The CDR3 loop spans 14 amino acids. Trimming took 2 bases from V and 5 from J, leaving 10 bases between them. The germline V gene has CDR1 MNHNS and CDR2 SASEGT. The CDR3 DNA reads as TGTGCCAGCAGTGAATTTGTGAGGGATCAGCCCCAGCATTTT. This sequence encodes CASSEFVRDQPQHF.

The rearrangement uses TRBV15 and TRBJ1-1; D unresolved. This CDR3 has 15 amino acids. Germline V gene data show CDR1 as LNHNV and CDR2 as YYDKDF (reference sequence). Trimming left V 5 bases short and J 6 bases short, with 19 bases between. CDR3 DNA: TGTGCCACCAGCCCACCGGTGAGCTCCAGGCCTGAAGCTTTCTTT. Its protein product is CATSPPVSSRPEAFF.

The chain joins TRBV6-1 to TRBJ2-5; D perhaps matches TRBD2 (5 bases). The J call may be incorrect, as the DNA end agrees better with TRBJ2-7. This CDR3 has 13 residues. CDR1 MNHNS and CDR2 SASEGT come from the germline V gene. The CDR3 region is CASSRASFYEQYF. The CDR3 DNA reads TGTGCCAGCAGTCGGGCTAGCTTCTACGAGCAGTACTTC.

In this sample, this clone turned up a few times. The gene calls are TRBV6-5 and TRBJ1-2; unclear D gene. Per the germline V gene, CDR1 is MNHEY and CDR2 is SVGAGI. The CDR3 has 13 amino acids. V lost 2 bases, J lost 4 bases, and 8 bases lay in between. CDR3 bases: TGTGCCAGCAGTTACGACCGGGGCTATGGCTACACCTTC. Its translation is CASSYDRGYGYTF.

The chain employs TRBV4-1 and TRBJ2-1; tentatively, D is TRBD2 (7 bases). CDR1 and CDR2 from the germline V gene are MGHRA and YSYEKL. CDR3 length: 15 residues. Trimming removed 1 base from V and 7 bases from J, with 14 bases in between. DNA of the CDR3: TGCGCCAGCAGCCAAGGAGCGGGGAGGGGGAATGAGCAGTTCTTC. Translated, it gives CASSQGAGRGNEQFF.

V gene TRBV7-9 combines with J gene TRBJ2-5; maybe TRBD2 (6 bases). This CDR3 has 11 amino acids. The germline CDR1 and CDR2 sequences are SEHNR and FQNEAQ (reference sequence). V dropped 2 bases and J dropped 9 bases, with 7 bases sitting between them. CDR3 in DNA: TGTGCCAGCAGCTTATCGGGAGCCCAGTACTTC. Translation gives CASSLSGAQYF.

In this sample, this clone turned up once. The rearrangement joins TRBV5-1 to TRBJ2-3, with a weak D call TRBD1 (5 bases). CDR1 SGHRS and CDR2 YFSETQ come from the germline V gene. The V end lost 0 bases, the J end lost 4 bases, and 12 bases lay between the germline ends. The CDR3 covers 15 residues. The CDR3 here is CASSLAQALADTQYF. DNA of the CDR3: TGCGCCAGCAGCTTGGCACAGGCCCTCGCAGATACGCAGTATTTT.

The chain combines TRBV25-1 with TRBJ2-1, with 7 bases aligning to TRBD2. This CDR3 spans 17 amino acids. V lost 4 bases to trimming and J lost 4 bases; unmatched junction nucleotides: 13. The germline V gene encodes CDR1 MGHDK and CDR2 SYGVNS. CDR3 amino acids: CASSGNLAGESYNEQFF. The CDR3 coding sequence is TGTGCCAGCAGTGGCAATCTGGCGGGAGAGTCTTACAATGAGCAGTTCTTC.

The chain's CDR3 is CASSYGAQETQYF. The DNA of the CDR3 is TGTGCCAGCAGTTATGGAGCGCAAGAGACCCAGTACTTC. The gene calls are TRBV6-5 and TRBJ2-5; D is undetermined. Trimming took 3 bases from V and 2 from J, leaving 7 bases between them. CDR3 length equals 13 residues. Germline V lookup: CDR1 MNHEY, CDR2 SVGAGI.

CDR3 sequence: CASSKPGQVTGELFF. CDR3 sequence (DNA): TGTGCCAGCAGCAAACCGGGACAGGTTACCGGGGAGCTGTTTTTT. V and J are TRBV7-9 and TRBJ2-2; 8 bases fit TRBD1. The CDR3 covers 15 residues. With V trimmed by 5 bases and J by 5 bases, 7 bases remained unmatched. Per germline, CDR1 SEHNR and CDR2 FQNEAQ (reference sequence).

Sample share makes this clone medium-sized. The rearrangement uses TRBV6-4 and TRBJ2-1; 11 bases fit TRBD2. Germline V gene sequence: CDR1 MRHNA, CDR2 SNTAGT. This CDR3 is built from 16 residues. With V trimmed by 2 bases and J by 0 bases, 0 bases remained unmatched. As DNA, the CDR3 is TGTGCCAGCAGTGACACTAGCGGGAGCTCCTACAATGAGCAGTTCTTC. This gives the protein CASSDTSGSSYNEQFF.

V and J are TRBV10-1 and TRBJ1-1; D is undetermined. CDR3 length: 15 residues. Trimming shortened V by 7 bases and J by 7 bases, and 22 bases separated the two germline ends. Germline V gives CDR1 WNHNN, CDR2 SYGVQD (reference sequence). The CDR3: CASIKDRRGRIEAFF. The CDR3, as DNA: TGCGCCAGCATCAAGGACCGTCGAGGGAGGATTGAAGCTTTCTTT.

The CDR3 is CAISESTGDLAKNIQYF. In DNA form, the CDR3 reads TGTGCCATCAGTGAGTCGACGGGAGACTTGGCCAAAAACATTCAGTACTTC. V and J are TRBV10-3 and TRBJ2-4; perhaps TRBD2 as D (6 bases). V was shortened by 0 bases and J by 1 base, with 13 bases between the two germline ends. The CDR3 loop spans 17 amino acids. Germline CDR1 is ENHRY and CDR2 is SYGVKD.

CDR3 in DNA: TGCGCCAGCAGCTTGGCCAGGGGAAGCTCCTACAATGAGCAGTTCTTC. It codes for CASSLARGSSYNEQFF. The rearrangement links TRBV5-1 to TRBJ2-1, with a possible D match to TRBD1 (6 bases). In germline, CDR1 is SGHRS, CDR2 YFSETQ. This CDR3 comprises 16 residues. V dropped 0 bases and J dropped 0 bases, with 10 bases sitting between them.

The rearrangement links TRBV2 to TRBJ2-5; 14 positions agree with TRBD2. Per the germline V gene, CDR1 is SNHLY and CDR2 is FYNNEI. With 6 bases clipped from V and 7 bases from J, the junction kept 4 bases outside the gene matches. The CDR3 sequence is 14 residues long. Here the CDR3 DNA reads TGTGCCAGCAGGCCCGGGACTAGCGGGGGGACCCAGTACTTC. Its translation: CASRPGTSGGTQYF.

The chain recombines TRBV5-1 with TRBJ1-4; D possibly corresponds to TRBD1 (6 bases). Germline V CDR1 and CDR2: SGHRS, YFSETQ. Trimming took off 1 base at V and 3 bases at J, with 22 bases between the two ends. The CDR3 has 19 amino acids. CDR3 sequence: CASSLYPGTRIRANEKLFF. In DNA, the CDR3 is TGCGCCAGCAGCTTGTATCCCGGGACAAGGATCCGGGCTAATGAAAAACTGTTTTTT.

This sequence joins TRBV5-4 and TRBJ1-2; 7 bases are a match to TRBD1. The junction had 5 bases not matched to a gene; V was cut back by 5 bases and J by 4 bases. Germline assignment: CDR1 SGHNT and CDR2 YYREEE (reference sequence). This CDR3 region has 13 residues. CDR3 sequence: CASSPDRVYGYTF. The CDR3 coding sequence is TGTGCCAGCAGTCCCGACAGGGTCTATGGCTACACCTTC.

This clone appeared a few times. The V call is TRBV28, the J call TRBJ1-4; 7 bases fit TRBD1. Germline trimming cut 2 bases from V and 5 bases from J; bases unmatched to any gene: 17. Germline lookup yields CDR1 MDHEN and CDR2 SYDVKM. This CDR3 is built from 19 residues. CDR3 coding DNA: TGTGCCAGCAGTTTAATTAACAGGTGGAGGGTACAGGGGAATGAAAAACTGTTTTTT. This codes for CASSLINRWRVQGNEKLFF. Drawing the rest from reference TRBV28 and TRBJ1-4, the complete variable domain is DVKVTQSSRYLVKRTGEKVFLECVQDMDHENMFWYRQDPGLGLRLIYFSYDVKMKEKGDIPEGYSVSREKKERFSLILESASTNQTSMYLCASSLINRWRVQGNEKLFFGSGTQLSVL.

This clone was recorded only once. The chain combines TRBV28 with TRBJ2-1; 8 bases line up with TRBD2. Germline CDR1 MDHEN, CDR2 SYDVKM. The CDR3 runs to 12 residues. Unmatched junction bases numbered 5, after V lost 2 bases and J lost 14 bases. The CDR3 region has the DNA TGTGCCAGCAGTTTACTGGGACTAGATGAGTTCTTC. Translated: CASSLLGLDEFF.

This sequence joins TRBV10-3 and TRBJ1-1; no clear D gene. Trimming took 8 bases from V and 0 from J, leaving 10 bases between them. The CDR3 runs to 13 residues. CDR1 is ENHRY and CDR2 is SYGVKD in the germline V gene. The CDR3 DNA reads TGTGCCATCGAAGACATAATGAACACTGAAGCTTTCTTT. Amino acid sequence: CAIEDIMNTEAFF.

The chain uses TRBV6-5 and TRBJ1-5; D not certain. Germline values: CDR1 MNHEY, CDR2 SVGAGI. The length of the CDR3 is 14 residues. The ends were cut back, 6 bases at V and 3 bases at J, with 12 bases in the middle. DNA for the CDR3: TGTGCCAGCAGGGAGAGCGGGAACAATCAGCCCCAGCATTTT. This codes for CASRESGNNQPQHF.

This chain uses TRBV29-1 with TRBJ2-7, with 9 bases aligning to TRBD2. CDR3 size: 15 residues. V trimming: 3 bases; J trimming: 6 bases; junction bases outside the gene matches: 12. Germline V gene data show CDR1 as SQVTM and CDR2 as ANQGSEA. CDR3 bases: TGCAGCGTTGAGGGGGCTAGCGGGAACACAGGCGAGCAGTACTTC. It encodes CSVEGASGNTGEQYF.

J is TRBJ2-7 and V is TRBV29-1, with D possibly TRBD1 on 6 matching bases. Trimming left V 4 bases short and J 4 bases short, with 20 bases between. CDR3 length equals 15 residues. The germline gives CDR1 SQVTM, CDR2 ANQGSEA. In nucleotides, the CDR3 is TGCAGCGTTGCGGGCAGTCAGGGGTATTTATACGAGCAGTACTTC. This encodes CSVAGSQGYLYEQYF.

This chain uses TRBV19 with TRBJ2-7; 7 bases fit TRBD1. Germline V gives CDR1 LNHDA, CDR2 SQIVND (reference sequence). The CDR3 is 14 residues long. V shed 6 bases, J shed 2 bases, and the junction held 7 bases outside the gene matches. The CDR3 here is CASSSGTDTYEQYF. CDR3 DNA sequence: TGTGCCAGTAGCTCCGGGACAGACACCTACGAGCAGTACTTC.